This TCR beta chain was captured by sequencing in a study of type 1 regulatory T cells (dated by TCRdb to about 2021). At the level of the whole study: The study characterized an in vitro protocol that generated a Tr1-enriched, alloantigen-specific CD4 T cell product named T-allo10. T-allo10 was under clinical evaluation in patients with hematological malignancies receiving allogeneic hematopoietic stem cell transplantation.

The instrument was an Illumina MiSeq. The public sequencing data were trimmed at Q25 with fastp and processed into clonotypes with MiXCR by TCRdb, which kept only in-frame beta chains. Rows with one shared CDR3 protein collapse into an entry with the most common genes and DNA. The table for this sample lists 60,000 to 80,000 distinct CDR3 sequences; around 60% of them were counted only once. Together, the top ten hold 7.6% of the sample. Specificity for host alloantigens, anergy, and the capacity for alloantigen-specific suppression were described as properties of donor-derived T-allo10 cells. Comment on this clonotype: The specificity of this receptor is unknown. No base quality information exists; no much larger clone differs at one position.

The germline V gene (reference sequence) yields DFQATT for CDR1 and SNEGSKA for CDR2. At the junction V is shortened by 2 bases and J by 3 bases, with 23 bases in between. CDR3 length: 17 amino acids, cysteine to phenylalanine. Only the CDR3 DNA is retained, 51 bases long and in frame from the first base. The V gene is TRBV20-1 and the J gene is TRBJ2-7; the D gene is not confidently resolved. The sample comprised cultured T cells, either the whole culture or a sorted T cell fraction (not recorded which). Interpreted using the paper, the cell subset or site label stands for: Tr1-enriched cell product generated in vitro against host alloantigens. The TCR sequence derives from a human donor in good health. In nucleotides, the sequence is TGCAGTGCTAGATCGACCCTACGACTCGGAAACCACTACGAGCAGTACTTC. It translates as CSARSTLRLGNHYEQYF.